This TCR beta chain stems from a study of blood T cell repertoires in COVID-19 (dated by TCRdb to about 2020). General notes on the study: Samples covering the acute and convalescent phases of COVID-19 were provided by collaborators in the United States, Italy and Spain. Where available, HLA class I and class II types were obtained from metadata supplied by the sample provider rather than from assay-based typing. The dataset comprised deeply sampled blood TCRbeta repertoires from subjects exposed to, actively infected with, or recovered from COVID-19. The repertoires were released in a freely available public database intended as a resource for research on the immune response to SARS-CoV-2. The material from the prospective study consisted of cDNA or gDNA derived from T cells, B-cell-depleted T cells, or PBMCs. Samples were obtained from the ongoing ImmuneRACE study (first 160 participants) and from 1,254 subjects provided by 6 global collaborators. The sample metadata nearly always contained a de-identified subject ID, COVID-19 status, age in years and sex.

Based on the germline V gene (reference sequence), the CDR1 and CDR2 sequences are MNHEY and SMNVEV. From the cysteine up to the phenylalanine, the CDR3 has a length of 16 residues. CDR3 DNA only is kept here, 48 bases in frame from base 1. Trimmed from V: 7 bases; trimmed from J: 4 bases; junction bases lacking a gene match: 13. Whole blood was collected in K2EDTA tubes by collaborating institutions according to the institutions' own protocols. For TCRbeta analysis, collaborators shipped samples as frozen whole blood, isolated PBMCs, or DNA extracted from either of those sample types. TCRbeta CDR3 regions were amplified from genomic DNA by means of the immunoSEQ Assay, a bias-controlled multiplex PCR. The paper's processing steps were these. The number of nucleated cells in each sample was estimated from the amplification of reference gene primers within the assay. To quantify the absolute abundance of each unique TCRbeta CDR3 rearrangement, sequence reads were collapsed and filtered. Productive Simpson clonality was computed per sample as the square root of Simpson's diversity index over productive rearrangements. Entries here come from immuneACCESS through TCRdb and include only in-frame sequences with V and J called. Some clones fail to appear in such tables; in the studies checked, an unresolved V gene covers under half of the shortfall, and the cause of the remainder is unknown. The D gene and trimming were derived from the DNA, and the V and J assignments and clone size from that table. In this sample the table shows over 200,000 clones, more than 70% of which occur a single time. About 7.4% of the sample goes to the ten largest clones.

Broader findings and caveats from the paper: The amount of clinical and demographic metadata varied by source and participant and was provided uncurated.

In the case of this clone: There is no known antigen for this receptor. Per-base qualities were not stored, and no clone one base away is much larger.

The V and J genes are TRBV27 and TRBJ2-5, and 9 junctional nucleotides match TRBD2. Sequencing used peripheral blood. This sequence was found in a woman aged 50 to 60 with acute or convalescent COVID-19. The DNA sequence reads TGTGCCAGCACGCCGCCCGGCGGGAGGGCCGGAGAGACCCAGTACTTC. Translated, it gives CASTPPGGRAGETQYF.